Listed here are 27 T cell receptor beta chains from one sample, sequenced in a study of blood T cell repertoires in COVID-19. The assay was immunoSEQ multiplex PCR, and TCRdb's table has in-frame clones only and misses some. The sample yields some 120,000 clones, roughly nine tenths seen once. Specimen: peripheral blood. The origin of the receptors is a man in his sixties with COVID-19, enrolled during active disease.

This chain joins TRBV24-1 and TRBJ2-1; 8 bases fit TRBD2. CDR1 and CDR2 from the germline V gene are KGHDR and SFDVKD. The CDR3 has 16 residues. J was trimmed by 5 bases and V by 4 bases; bases with no gene match: 9. CDR3 DNA sequence: TGTGCCACCAGTGACAATAGCGGGAAGATTGACAATGAGCAGTTCTTC. Translated: CATSDNSGKIDNEQFF.

This chain connects TRBV19 to TRBJ1-2; D not resolved. Germline-derived CDR1 and CDR2 are LNHDA and SQIVND (reference sequence). The CDR3 is made up of 15 amino acids. V lost 0 bases, J lost 8 bases, and 16 bases lay in between. The CDR3 bases are TGTGCCAGTAGTATAGATCCTAAGAGGCCCCGGGGCTACACCTTC. This translates into CASSIDPKRPRGYTF.

The chain joins TRBV4-3 to TRBJ2-7; 7 positions agree with TRBD2. The trim removed 0 bases at V and 6 bases at J, leaving 11 bases unmatched. The CDR3 covers 16 residues. Germline V gene data show CDR1 as LGHNA and CDR2 as YSLEER. DNA of the CDR3: TGCGCCAGCAGCCAAGATGGGGCGGGAGCGTGGGGCGAGCAGTACTTC. It specifies CASSQDGAGAWGEQYF.

The gene calls are TRBV7-2 and TRBJ2-1; TRBD2 matches 12 bases. The CDR3 is made up of 16 amino acids. After removal of 4 bases from V and 9 bases from J, the junction contained 10 bases not matched to a gene. Germline CDR1 reads SGHTA; CDR2 reads FQGNSA. CDR3 sequence: CASSYRTSGTNREQFF. The CDR3 region has the DNA TGTGCCAGCAGCTATCGGACTAGCGGGACCAACCGTGAGCAGTTCTTC.

This clone was seen just once. The rearrangement joins TRBV7-9 to TRBJ1-5; 8 bases fit TRBD1. V shed 2 bases, J shed 6 bases, and the junction held 3 bases outside the gene matches. The CDR3 runs to 14 residues. Germline loops: CDR1 SEHNR, CDR2 FQNEAQ (reference sequence). The CDR3 nucleotides read TGTGCCAGCAGCTTACAGGGGGCGAGTCAGCCCCAGCATTTT. This translates into CASSLQGASQPQHF.

The V call is TRBV18, the J call TRBJ2-2, with no clear D. CDR3 length: 14 amino acids. Germline CDR1 and CDR2: KGHSH and LQKENI. V was shortened by 1 base and J by 3 bases, with 6 bases between the two germline ends. This chain's CDR3 is CASSPLSDTGELFF. CDR3 DNA: TGTGCCAGCTCACCACTGAGCGACACCGGGGAGCTGTTTTTT.

The rearrangement joins TRBV5-8 to TRBJ2-5; D remains ambiguous. The CDR3 sequence is 14 residues long. V dropped 0 bases and J dropped 1 base, with 7 bases sitting between them. Germline V CDR1 and CDR2: SGHTS, YDEGEE. The CDR3 region is CASSLDSAQETQYF. The CDR3 coding sequence is TGTGCCAGCAGCTTGGACAGTGCCCAAGAGACCCAGTACTTC.

This clone has only a few counts. The V call is TRBV19, the J call TRBJ1-5, with D hard to call. Between the trimmed V and J ends, which lost 5 bases and 1 base, there was a span of 6 bases. Germline values: CDR1 LNHDA, CDR2 SQIVND (reference sequence). CDR3 length equals 13 residues. CDR3 residues: CASSPESNQPQHF. CDR3 nucleotides: TGTGCCAGTAGTCCGGAGAGCAATCAGCCCCAGCATTTT.

The chain couples TRBV29-1 to TRBJ1-2, with D tentatively TRBD1 (5 bases). Germline V gene sequence: CDR1 SQVTM, CDR2 ANQGSEA. The V and J ends lost 6 bases and 4 bases respectively, with 12 bases between them. The CDR3 covers 12 residues. The CDR3 nucleotides are TGCAGCGTCAGGGCAGCCCCCTATGGCTACACCTTC. It codes for CSVRAAPYGYTF.

The chain combines TRBV6-6 with TRBJ2-1, with 8 bases lining up with TRBD2. Per the germline V gene, CDR1 is MNHNY and CDR2 is SVGAGI (reference sequence). After removal of 7 bases from V and 8 bases from J, the junction contained 10 bases not matched to a gene. The CDR3 has 14 residues. The CDR3 is CASNLLADVDEQFF. As DNA, the CDR3 is TGTGCCAGCAACCTACTAGCGGACGTGGATGAGCAGTTCTTC.

V and J are TRBV4-2 and TRBJ2-1, with D perhaps matching TRBD2 (5 bases). This CDR3 contains 14 residues. Germline-derived CDR1 and CDR2 are LGHNA and YNFKEQ. Between the trimmed V and J ends, which lost 2 bases and 1 base, there was a span of 6 bases. In nucleotides, the CDR3 is TGTGCCAGCAGCCAAAGCGGTTCCTACAATGAGCAGTTCTTC. Protein product: CASSQSGSYNEQFF.

The chain employs TRBV7-6 and TRBJ2-5; the match to TRBD2 covers 12 bases. Germline assignment: CDR1 SGHVS and CDR2 FNYEAQ. V shed 5 bases, J shed 5 bases, and the junction held 12 bases outside the gene matches. The CDR3 covers 17 residues. In nucleotides, the CDR3 is TGTGCCAGCAGCCCTAGGGCTAGCGGGAGGGCCGAGGAGACCCAGTACTTC. Translating it yields CASSPRASGRAEETQYF. Variable domain in full (rest from reference TRBV7-6 and TRBJ2-5): GAGVSQSPRYKVTKRGQDVALRCDPISGHVSLYWYRQALGQGPEFLTYFNYEAQQDKSGLPNDRFSAERPEGSISTLTIQRTEQRDSAMYRCASSPRASGRAEETQYFGPGTRLLVL.

This chain uses TRBV6-2 or TRBV6-3 with TRBJ2-1, with 11 bases aligning to TRBD2. Losses at the gene ends were 0 bases for V and 8 bases for J; bases not matched to a gene: 6. The CDR3 runs 16 residues. Per germline, CDR1 MNHEY and CDR2 SVGEGT. The CDR3 spells CASSYSTSGSGDEQFF. DNA of the CDR3: TGTGCCAGCAGTTACTCTACTAGCGGGAGTGGTGATGAGCAGTTCTTC.

This CDR3 is CASSRYWTGMGQPQHF. The CDR3 DNA sequence: TGTGCCAGTAGTAGGTATTGGACAGGGATGGGTCAGCCCCAGCATTTT. V and J are TRBV19 and TRBJ1-5; 8 nucleotides agree with TRBD1. Germline V gives CDR1 LNHDA, CDR2 SQIVND (reference sequence). V trimming: 4 bases; J trimming: 6 bases; junction bases outside the gene matches: 11. The CDR3 is 16 amino acids.

The gene calls are TRBV30 and TRBJ1-6; D may be TRBD1 (6 bases). Trimming left V 3 bases short and J 7 bases short, with 16 bases between. Germline V gene sequence: CDR1 GTSNPN, CDR2 SVGIG (reference sequence). The CDR3 loop spans 15 amino acids. The CDR3 reads CAWSPWGRGNSPLHF. The DNA of the CDR3 is TGTGCCTGGAGCCCCTGGGGGCGCGGGAATTCACCCCTCCACTTT.

The chain joins TRBV10-3 to TRBJ1-5; 7 bases map to TRBD1. The CDR3 loop spans 16 amino acids. CDR1 is ENHRY, CDR2 SYGVKD, per germline. With 0 bases clipped from V and 6 bases from J, the junction kept 8 bases outside the gene matches. This chain's CDR3 is CAISESAAGGGQPQHF. The CDR3 DNA sequence: TGTGCCATCAGTGAGTCTGCGGCAGGGGGAGGTCAGCCCCAGCATTTT.

The J gene is TRBJ2-7, the V gene TRBV4-3; the D gene is possibly TRBD1 (5 bases). V was trimmed by 2 bases and J by 1 base, leaving 9 bases between them. CDR3 length: 14 amino acids. Germline values: CDR1 LGHNA, CDR2 YSLEER. The CDR3 sequence is CASSQTRQSYEQYF. CDR3 sequence (DNA): TGCGCCAGCAGCCAAACCAGACAGTCCTACGAGCAGTACTTC.

The chain uses TRBV19 and TRBJ1-2; D possibly corresponds to TRBD1 (6 bases). Germline V gene sequence: CDR1 LNHDA, CDR2 SQIVND (reference sequence). Between the trimmed V and J ends, which lost 4 bases and 2 bases, there was a span of 11 bases. The CDR3 length is 14 residues. CDR3 DNA sequence: TGTGCCAGTAGTAATCAGGGGCTCAACTATGGCTACACCTTC. This codes for CASSNQGLNYGYTF.

The CDR3 loop reads CASSPDSLLFF. CDR3 DNA: TGTGCCAGCAGCCCTGACAGTCTATTGTTTTTT. V gene TRBV11-2 combines with J gene TRBJ1-4, with a tentative D call TRBD1 (5 bases). This CDR3 spans 11 amino acids. The ends were cut back, 5 bases at V and 15 bases at J, with 13 bases in the middle. In germline, CDR1 is SGHAT, CDR2 FQNNGV.

This chain connects TRBV7-9 to TRBJ1-2, with a weak D call TRBD1 (6 bases). Trimming shortened V by 1 base and J by 6 bases, and 12 bases separated the two germline ends. The CDR3 is 14 residues long. The germline V gene encodes CDR1 SEHNR and CDR2 FQNEAQ (reference sequence). This CDR3 is CASSLGYRENGYTF. The CDR3, as DNA: TGTGCCAGCAGCTTAGGATACAGGGAAAATGGCTACACCTTC.

This clone was detected once. V usage is TRBV5-6 and J usage is TRBJ2-7, with D unresolved. The germline V and J ends were trimmed by 2 bases and 6 bases, with 9 bases remaining between them. The CDR3 length is 12 residues. The germline V gene encodes CDR1 SGHDT and CDR2 YYEEEE. The CDR3 protein is CASSLLPSEQYF. The CDR3 DNA reads TGTGCCAGCAGCTTACTCCCTTCCGAGCAGTACTTC.

V gene TRBV5-1 combines with J gene TRBJ2-7; 10 positions agree with TRBD2. The CDR3 runs 16 residues. The V gene's germline CDR1 is SGHRS and CDR2 YFSETQ. Unmatched junction bases numbered 7, after V lost 2 bases and J lost 2 bases. CDR3 in amino acids: CASSLTSGTTAYEQYF. CDR3 coding DNA: TGCGCCAGCAGCTTAACTAGCGGGACTACCGCCTACGAGCAGTACTTC. Drawing the rest from reference TRBV5-1 and TRBJ2-7, the complete variable domain is KAGVTQTPRYLIKTRGQQVTLSCSPISGHRSVSWYQQTPGQGLQFLFEYFSETQRNKGNFPGRFSGRQFSNSRSEMNVSTLELGDSALYLCASSLTSGTTAYEQYFGPGTRLTVT.

J is TRBJ2-7 and V is TRBV29-1; no firm D call. The V end lost 4 bases, the J end lost 0 bases, and 4 bases lay between the germline ends. CDR3 length equals 11 residues. Germline V gene sequence: CDR1 SQVTM, CDR2 ANQGSEA. CDR3 in amino acids: CSVVLSYEQYF. CDR3 in DNA: TGCAGCGTTGTTCTCTCCTACGAGCAGTACTTC.

A remark on this clone: The junction differs from germline at one of its ends, possibly a read error. The chain links TRBV4-1 to TRBJ1-6; a possible D gene is TRBD1 (6 bases). This CDR3 comprises 13 residues. Germline CDR1 and CDR2: MGHRA and YSYEKL. CDR3 in amino acids: CASSQYQGQLLLF. The DNA of the CDR3 is TGCGCCAGCAGCCAATATCAGGGGCAATTGCTACTCTTT.

V gene TRBV7-6 combines with J gene TRBJ2-1, with 11 bases matching TRBD2. V lost 5 bases to trimming and J lost 3 bases; unmatched junction nucleotides: 3. The length of the CDR3 is 15 residues. CDR1 is SGHVS and CDR2 is FNYEAQ in the germline V gene. The CDR3 here is CASSLGTSGYNEQFF. The CDR3 nucleotides read TGTGCCAGCAGCCTCGGGACTAGCGGCTACAATGAGCAGTTCTTC.

The chain couples TRBV6-5 to TRBJ1-3; D remains unclear. This CDR3 region has 13 residues. Looked up from germline, CDR1 is MNHEY and CDR2 is SVGAGI. The V end was cut by 4 bases, the J end by 1 base, with 5 bases between. The CDR3 DNA follows: TGTGCCAGCAGTTCAGAATCTGGAAACACCATATATTTT. It encodes CASSSESGNTIYF.

This chain uses TRBV5-1 with TRBJ2-7; TRBD2 matches at 11 bases. V trimming: 0 bases; J trimming: 2 bases; junction bases outside the gene matches: 10. Germline CDR1 and CDR2: SGHRS and YFSETQ. This CDR3 comprises 18 residues. This chain's CDR3 is CASSLGLAGLFDPYEQYF. CDR3 in DNA: TGCGCCAGCAGCTTGGGACTAGCGGGACTCTTCGACCCCTACGAGCAGTACTTC. The full variable domain, in which reference TRBV5-1 and TRBJ2-7 provide the parts outside the CDR3, is KAGVTQTPRYLIKTRGQQVTLSCSPISGHRSVSWYQQTPGQGLQFLFEYFSETQRNKGNFPGRFSGRQFSNSRSEMNVSTLELGDSALYLCASSLGLAGLFDPYEQYFGPGTRLTVT.